This TCR beta chain appears in the sequencing data of a study of tumor-infiltrating lymphocytes in primary liver carcinoma. From 400 to 500 ng total RNA, TCR beta cDNA was generated with a primer in the constant region. Three nested multiplex PCR rounds, a slightly modified ARM-PCR method, built the TCR beta libraries. Investigators reported that the first two PCR rounds, at around 11 cycles each, used TRBV1-TRBV30 forward primers with a C-beta reverse primer. TCRdb used MiXCR to reprocess the multiplex PCR reads, holding one entry per CDR3 protein. The data show fewer than 150,000 distinct CDR3 sequences, roughly three fifths seen once. This clonotype was picked up many times. Its specificity is unknown. CDR3 length equals 13 residues. Deletions cut 0 bases from V and 13 bases from J, with 13 bases between. Germline V gives CDR1 WNHNN, CDR2 SYGVQD (reference sequence). Without any cell sorting, roughly 17-31 mg of bulk tissue yielded co-extracted RNA and DNA. The study sampled five separate regions from each tumor.

General study findings and limits: The study found tumor-adjacent and tumor-blood pairs overlapped less than tumor region pairs.

The chain employs TRBV10-1 and TRBJ2-4, with D maybe TRBD1 (7 bases). This clonotype originated in a woman in her sixties or seventies with primary liver carcinoma and hepatitis B virus infection. The material sequenced was liver tumor tissue from sampling region 1. The subset denotes: tumor region T1, superior pole. The DNA for the CDR3 is TGCGCCAGCAGTGAGTCGGGGGGACAGATACAGTACTTC. Translation: CASSESGGQIQYF.